The clone carrying this T cell receptor beta chain was counted at least ten times. This sample is drawn from a study of blood T cells in healthy people across ages. Next came a second PCR, run for about 6 to 11 cycles, which used a sample-barcoded 5' primer along with a J-beta primer mix. Using its own MiXCR run on the 5' RACE reads, TCRdb lists one record per CDR3 protein. Of under 850,000 distinct CDR3 sequences listed, 36% are singletons. Germline loops: CDR1 SQVTM, CDR2 ANQGSEA. Trimming stripped 6 bases from V and 0 bases from J, with 12 bases between. This CDR3 comprises 13 residues. Sample: blood. The genes are TRBV29-1 and TRBJ2-7, with D possibly matching TRBD1 (6 bases). The receptor comes from a man between 18 and 29 years old in good health. This CDR3 reads CSVLTGYSYEQYF. The CDR3 DNA reads TGCAGCGTCCTAACAGGGTACTCCTACGAGCAGTACTTC.